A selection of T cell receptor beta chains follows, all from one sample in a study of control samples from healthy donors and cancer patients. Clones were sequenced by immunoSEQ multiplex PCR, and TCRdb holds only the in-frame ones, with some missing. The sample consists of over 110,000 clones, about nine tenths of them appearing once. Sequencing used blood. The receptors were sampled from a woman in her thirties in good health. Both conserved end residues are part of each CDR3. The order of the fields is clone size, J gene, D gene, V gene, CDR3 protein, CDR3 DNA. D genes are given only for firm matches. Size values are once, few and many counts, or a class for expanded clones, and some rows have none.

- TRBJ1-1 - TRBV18 CASSPSTGLRSTEAFF TGTGCCAGCTCACCCAGCACAGGGCTCAGGAGCACTGAAGCTTTCTTT
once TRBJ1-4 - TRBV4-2 CASSQDHVGATNEKLFF TGTGCCAGCAGCCAAGATCACGTAGGAGCAACTAATGAAAAACTGTTTTTT
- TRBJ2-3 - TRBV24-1 CATSDLPGQGKYTDTQYF TGTGCCACCAGTGATTTGCCTGGCCAGGGGAAGTACACAGATACGCAGTATTTT
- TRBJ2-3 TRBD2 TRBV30 CAFASGRADTQYF TGTGCCTTCGCTAGCGGGAGGGCCGATACGCAGTATTTT
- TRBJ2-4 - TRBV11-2 CASGLLAKNIQYF TGTGCCAGTGGTCTTTTGGCCAAAAACATTCAGTACTTC
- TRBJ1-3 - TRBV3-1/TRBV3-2 CASSQPSSGNTIYF TGTGCCAGCAGCCAACCAAGCTCTGGAAACACCATATATTTT
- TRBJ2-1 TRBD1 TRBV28 CASSRARGHLILNEQFF TGTGCCAGCAGTCGAGCGAGGGGGCATCTAATTTTAAATGAGCAGTTCTTC
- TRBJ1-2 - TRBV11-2 CASSLLTSPLSGYGYTF TGTGCCAGCAGCTTACTGACCTCTCCCCTTTCCGGCTATGGCTACACCTTC
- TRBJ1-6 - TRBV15 CATSNENSPLHF TGTGCCACCAGCAATGAGAATTCACCCCTCCACTTT
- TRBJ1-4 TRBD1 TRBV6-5 CASSPQGRGNEKLFF TGTGCCAGCAGCCCACAGGGGAGGGGTAATGAAAAACTGTTTTTT
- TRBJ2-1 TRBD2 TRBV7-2 CASSLESLAGGTYNEQFF TGTGCCAGCAGCTTAGAATCCCTAGCGGGAGGAACCTACAATGAGCAGTTCTTC
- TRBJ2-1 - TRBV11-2 CASSSGPRHYNEQFF TGTGCCAGCAGCTCTGGTCCCCGACACTACAATGAGCAGTTCTTC
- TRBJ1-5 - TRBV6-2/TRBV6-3 CASSYATVSNQPQHF TGTGCCAGCAGTTACGCGACCGTTAGCAATCAGCCCCAGCATTTT
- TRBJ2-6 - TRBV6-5 CASNAGHSGANVLTF TGTGCCAGCAACGCAGGCCACTCTGGGGCCAACGTCCTGACTTTC
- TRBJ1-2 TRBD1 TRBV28 CASSTPGQGNYGYTF TGTGCCAGCAGTACCCCTGGACAGGGGAACTATGGCTACACCTTC
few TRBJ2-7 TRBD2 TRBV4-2 CASSKRLAEAYEQYF TGTGCCAGCAGCAAAAGACTAGCGGAGGCCTACGAGCAGTACTTC
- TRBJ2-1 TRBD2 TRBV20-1 CSASTGRLSYNEQFF TGCAGTGCTAGTACCGGGAGGTTATCCTACAATGAGCAGTTCTTC
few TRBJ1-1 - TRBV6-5 CASKRDTEAFF TGTGCCAGCAAACGGGACACTGAAGCTTTCTTT
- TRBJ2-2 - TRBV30 CAGGGGVNTGELFF TGTGCCGGGGGGGGCGGGGTGAACACCGGGGAGCTGTTTTTT
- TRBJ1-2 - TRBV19 CASSEYLDTTYGYTF TGTGCCAGTAGTGAGTACCTGGACACCACCTATGGCTACACCTTC
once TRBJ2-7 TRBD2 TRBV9 CASSVDERGSYEQYF TGTGCCAGCAGCGTAGATGAGCGGGGCTCCTACGAGCAGTACTTC
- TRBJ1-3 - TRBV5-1 CASRPTGTISGNTIYF TGCGCCAGCAGGCCGACAGGTACAATCTCTGGAAACACCATATATTTT
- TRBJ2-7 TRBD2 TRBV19 CASSRHLGLAGGEQYF TGTGCCAGTAGCCGACACCTGGGACTAGCGGGAGGAGAGCAGTACTTC
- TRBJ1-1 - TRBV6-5 CASRGNRRGNTEAFF TGTGCCAGCAGAGGAAACAGGCGAGGGAACACTGAAGCTTTCTTT
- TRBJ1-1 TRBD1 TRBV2 CASTWTGRGEAFF TGTGCCAGCACGTGGACAGGGCGGGGTGAAGCTTTCTTT
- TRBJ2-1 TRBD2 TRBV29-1 CSVDRLAVYNEQFF TGCAGCGTTGATCGACTAGCGGTCTACAATGAGCAGTTCTTC
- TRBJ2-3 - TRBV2 CASSGYRDRLSTDTQYF TGTGCCAGCAGTGGGTATAGGGATAGGTTGAGCACAGATACGCAGTATTTT
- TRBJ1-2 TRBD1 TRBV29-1 CSVEGATGEYGYTF TGCAGCGTTGAAGGTGCCACAGGGGAATATGGCTACACCTTC
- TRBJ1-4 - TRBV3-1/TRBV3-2 CASSPSQTRTNEKLFF TGTGCCAGCAGCCCTTCCCAGACGCGGACTAATGAAAAACTGTTTTTT
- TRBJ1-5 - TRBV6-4 CASSEVQGLQPQHF TGTGCCAGCAGTGAAGTTCAAGGGTTGCAGCCCCAGCATTTT
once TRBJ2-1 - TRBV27 CASSLGGTWSNEQFF TGTGCCAGCAGTTTAGGCGGGACGTGGTCGAATGAGCAGTTCTTC
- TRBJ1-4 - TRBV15 CATSRGTATNEKLFF TGTGCCACCAGCAGAGGGACAGCTACTAATGAAAAACTGTTTTTT
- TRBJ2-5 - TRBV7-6 CASNPPRGPQETQYF TGTGCCAGCAACCCCCCCAGGGGACCCCAAGAGACCCAGTACTTC
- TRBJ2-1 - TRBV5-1 CASNLEDPNMDEQFF TGCGCCAGCAACCTCGAGGACCCGAACATGGATGAGCAGTTCTTC
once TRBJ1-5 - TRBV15 CATSRDGGDGQPQHF TGTGCCACCAGCAGAGATGGGGGGGACGGGCAGCCCCAGCATTTT
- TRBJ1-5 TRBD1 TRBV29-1 CSVGQGAGQPQHF TGCAGCGTTGGCCAGGGGGCGGGGCAGCCCCAGCATTTT
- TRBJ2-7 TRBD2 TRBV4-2 CASSQDMLGRGLAGGRPYEQYF TGTGCCAGCAGCCAAGATATGTTAGGTCGGGGGCTAGCGGGAGGGAGACCCTACGAGCAGTACTTC
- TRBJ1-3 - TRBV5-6 CASSLGPRFSGNTIYF TGTGCCAGCAGCTTGGGGCCGCGTTTCTCTGGAAACACCATATATTTT
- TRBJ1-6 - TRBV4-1 CASSHLGRGIDSPLHF TGCGCCAGCAGCCACTTAGGACGCGGAATCGATTCACCCCTCCACTTT
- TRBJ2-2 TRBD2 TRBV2 CASSEAGRRGLSNTGELFF TGTGCCAGCAGTGAAGCGGGCCGTAGGGGACTATCGAACACCGGGGAGCTGTTTTTT